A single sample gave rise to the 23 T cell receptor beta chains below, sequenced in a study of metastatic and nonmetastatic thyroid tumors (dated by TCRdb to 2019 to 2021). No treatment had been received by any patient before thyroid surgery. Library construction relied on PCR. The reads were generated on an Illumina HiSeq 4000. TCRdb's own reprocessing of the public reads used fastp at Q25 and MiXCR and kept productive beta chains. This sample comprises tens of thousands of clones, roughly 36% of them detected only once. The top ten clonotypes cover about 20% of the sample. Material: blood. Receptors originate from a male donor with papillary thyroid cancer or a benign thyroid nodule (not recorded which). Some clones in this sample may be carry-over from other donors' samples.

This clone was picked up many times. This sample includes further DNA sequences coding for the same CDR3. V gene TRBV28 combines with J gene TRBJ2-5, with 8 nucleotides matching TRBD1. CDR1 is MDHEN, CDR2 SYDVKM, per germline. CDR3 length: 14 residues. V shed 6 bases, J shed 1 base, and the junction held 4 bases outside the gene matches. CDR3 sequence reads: CASSYGQGQETQYF. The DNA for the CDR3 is TGTGCCAGCAGCTACGGACAGGGCCAAGAGACCCAGTACTTC.

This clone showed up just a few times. The CDR3 protein is CASGRGDGYGYTF. DNA of the CDR3: TGTGCCAGTGGCCGGGGCGACGGCTATGGCTACACCTTC. The chain combines TRBV19 with TRBJ1-2; tentative D call: TRBD1 (5 bases). Per germline, CDR1 LNHDA and CDR2 SQIVND (reference sequence). The CDR3 is made up of 13 amino acids. V was cut by 8 bases and J by 4 bases, with 14 bases left in between.

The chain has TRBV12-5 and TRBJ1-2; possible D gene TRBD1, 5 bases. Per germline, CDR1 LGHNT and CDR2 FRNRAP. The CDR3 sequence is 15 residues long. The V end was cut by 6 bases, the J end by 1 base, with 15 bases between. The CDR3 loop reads CASGESGPHNYGYTF. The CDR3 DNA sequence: TGTGCTAGTGGGGAATCGGGACCGCATAACTATGGCTACACCTTC. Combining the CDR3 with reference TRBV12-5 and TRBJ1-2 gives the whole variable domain DARVTQTPRHKVTEMGQEVTMRCQPILGHNTVFWYRQTMMQGLELLAYFRNRAPLDDSGMPKDRFSAEMPDATLATLKIQPSEPRDSAVYFCASGESGPHNYGYTFGSGTRLTVV.

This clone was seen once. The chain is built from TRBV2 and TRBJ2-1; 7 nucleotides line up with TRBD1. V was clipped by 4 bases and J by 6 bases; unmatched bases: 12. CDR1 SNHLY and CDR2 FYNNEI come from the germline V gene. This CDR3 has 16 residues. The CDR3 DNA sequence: TGTGCCAGCAGTGCTCTTCGGACAGGACCACGCAATGAGCAGTTCTTC. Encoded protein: CASSALRTGPRNEQFF.

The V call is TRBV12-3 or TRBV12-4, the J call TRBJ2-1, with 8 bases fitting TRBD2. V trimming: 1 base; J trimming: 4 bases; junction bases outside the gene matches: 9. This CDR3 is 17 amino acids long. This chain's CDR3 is CASSLGLAWEVYNEQFF. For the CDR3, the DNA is TGTGCCAGCAGTTTAGGACTAGCGTGGGAGGTATACAATGAGCAGTTCTTC.

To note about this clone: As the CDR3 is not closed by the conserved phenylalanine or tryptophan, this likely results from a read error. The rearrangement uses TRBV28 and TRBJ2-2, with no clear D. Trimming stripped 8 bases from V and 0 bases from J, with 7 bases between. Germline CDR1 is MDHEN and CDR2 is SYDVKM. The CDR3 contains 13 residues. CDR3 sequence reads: CASGGANTGELFS. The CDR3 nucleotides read TGTGCCAGCGGCGGCGCGAACACCGGGGAGCTGTTTTCT.

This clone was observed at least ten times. CDR3 nucleotide sequence: TGTGCCTGGAGTGTTAGGGCTGAGCAGTTCTTC. This codes for CAWSVRAEQFF. The V and J genes are TRBV30 and TRBJ2-1, with D unresolved. The V gene's germline CDR1 is GTSNPN and CDR2 SVGIG (reference sequence). CDR3 size: 11 residues. Trimming shortened V by 0 bases and J by 9 bases, and 6 bases separated the two germline ends.

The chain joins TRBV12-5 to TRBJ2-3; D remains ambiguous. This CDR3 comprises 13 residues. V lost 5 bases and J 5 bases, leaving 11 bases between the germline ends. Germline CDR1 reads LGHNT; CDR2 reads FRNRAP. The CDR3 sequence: CASGPSAGDTQYF. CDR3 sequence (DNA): TGTGCTAGTGGTCCCTCAGCAGGAGATACGCAGTATTTT.

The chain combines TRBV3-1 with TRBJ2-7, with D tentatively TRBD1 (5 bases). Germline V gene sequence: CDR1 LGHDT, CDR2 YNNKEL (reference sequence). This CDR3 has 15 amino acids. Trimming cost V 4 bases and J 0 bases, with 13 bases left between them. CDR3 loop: CASSPRQRSSYEQYF. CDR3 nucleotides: TGTGCCAGCAGCCCTCGACAGCGTAGCTCCTACGAGCAGTACTTC.

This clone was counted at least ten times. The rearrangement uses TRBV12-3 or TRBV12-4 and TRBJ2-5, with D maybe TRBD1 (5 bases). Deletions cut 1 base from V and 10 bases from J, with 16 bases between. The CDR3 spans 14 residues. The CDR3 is CASSLVTEGDGQYF. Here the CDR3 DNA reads TGTGCCAGCAGTTTAGTGACCGAAGGGGATGGCCAGTACTTC.

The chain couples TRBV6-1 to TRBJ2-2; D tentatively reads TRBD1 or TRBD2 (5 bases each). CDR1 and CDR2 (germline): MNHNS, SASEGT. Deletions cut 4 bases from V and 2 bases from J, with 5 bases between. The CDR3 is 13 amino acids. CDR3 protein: CASSGDNTGELFF. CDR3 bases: TGTGCCAGCAGTGGGGACAACACCGGGGAGCTGTTTTTT.

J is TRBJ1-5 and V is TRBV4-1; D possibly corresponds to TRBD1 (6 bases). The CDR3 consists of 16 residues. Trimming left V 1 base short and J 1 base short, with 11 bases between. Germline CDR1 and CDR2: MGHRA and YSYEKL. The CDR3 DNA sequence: TGCGCCAGCAGCCAAGTACAGGGACAAAGCAATCAGCCCCAGCATTTT. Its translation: CASSQVQGQSNQPQHF.

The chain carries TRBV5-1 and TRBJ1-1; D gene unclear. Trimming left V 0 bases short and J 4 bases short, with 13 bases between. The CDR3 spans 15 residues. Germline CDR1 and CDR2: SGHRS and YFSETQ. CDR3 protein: CASSLAIDGFTEAFF. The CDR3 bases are TGCGCCAGCAGCTTGGCCATCGACGGGTTCACTGAAGCTTTCTTT.

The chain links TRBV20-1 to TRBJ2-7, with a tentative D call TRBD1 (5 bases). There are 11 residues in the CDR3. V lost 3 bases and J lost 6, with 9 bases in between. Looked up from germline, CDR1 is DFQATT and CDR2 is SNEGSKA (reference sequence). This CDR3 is CSASDRPEQYF. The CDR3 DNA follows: TGCAGTGCTAGCGACAGACCCGAGCAGTACTTC.

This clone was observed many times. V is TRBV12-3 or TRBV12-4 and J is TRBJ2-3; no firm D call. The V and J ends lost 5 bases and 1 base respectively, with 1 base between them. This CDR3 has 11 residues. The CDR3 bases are TGTGCCAGCAGTCGCACAGATACGCAGTATTTT. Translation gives CASSRTDTQYF.

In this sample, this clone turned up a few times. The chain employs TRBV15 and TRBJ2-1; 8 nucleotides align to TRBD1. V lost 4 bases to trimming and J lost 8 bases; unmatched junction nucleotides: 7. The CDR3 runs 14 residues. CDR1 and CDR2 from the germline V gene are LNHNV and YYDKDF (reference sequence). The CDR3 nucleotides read TGTGCCACCAGCACTTACAGGGGGGCGGATGAGCAGTTCTTC. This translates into CATSTYRGADEQFF. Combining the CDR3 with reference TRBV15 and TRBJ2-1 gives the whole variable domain DAMVIQNPRYQVTQFGKPVTLSCSQTLNHNVMYWYQQKSSQAPKLLFHYYDKDFNNEADTPDNFQSRRPNTSFCFLDIRSPGLGDTAMYLCATSTYRGADEQFFGPGTRLTVL.

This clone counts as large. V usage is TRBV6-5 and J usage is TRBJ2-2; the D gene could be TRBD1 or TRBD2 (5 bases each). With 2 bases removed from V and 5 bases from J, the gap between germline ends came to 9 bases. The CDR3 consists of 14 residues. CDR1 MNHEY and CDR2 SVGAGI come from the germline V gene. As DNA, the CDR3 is TGTGCCAGCAGTTACGAGGGGTGGACCGGGGAGCTGTTTTTT. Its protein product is CASSYEGWTGELFF.

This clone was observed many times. The CDR3 nucleotides are TGTGCCACCAGACGGGAGGGCCCTCTTACAGATACGCAGTATTTT. Its translation is CATRREGPLTDTQYF. This sequence joins TRBV15 and TRBJ2-3, with 8 bases matching TRBD2. Germline V gene lookup returns CDR1 LNHNV and CDR2 YYDKDF (reference sequence). The CDR3 consists of 15 residues. The trim removed 6 bases at V and 3 bases at J, leaving 8 bases unmatched.

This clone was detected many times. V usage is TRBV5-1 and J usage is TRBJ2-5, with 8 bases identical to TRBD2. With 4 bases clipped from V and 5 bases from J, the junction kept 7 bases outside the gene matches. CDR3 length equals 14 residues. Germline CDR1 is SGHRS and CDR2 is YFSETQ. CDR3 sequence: CASSERAGGETQYF. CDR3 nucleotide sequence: TGCGCCAGCAGCGAACGGGCGGGGGGCGAGACCCAGTACTTC.

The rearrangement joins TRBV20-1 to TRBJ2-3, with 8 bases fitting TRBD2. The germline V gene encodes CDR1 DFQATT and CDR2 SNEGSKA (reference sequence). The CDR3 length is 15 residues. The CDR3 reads CRGPLGAGVLDTQYF. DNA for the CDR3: TGCAGGGGCCCCTTAGGAGCGGGAGTGTTAGATACGCAGTATTTT.

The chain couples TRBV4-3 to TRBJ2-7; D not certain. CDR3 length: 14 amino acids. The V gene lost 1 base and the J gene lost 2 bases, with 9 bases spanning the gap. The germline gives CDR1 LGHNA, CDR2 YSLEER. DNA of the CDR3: TGCGCCAGCAGCCAAGTTCCGGGTACCTACGAGCAGTACTTC. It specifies CASSQVPGTYEQYF.

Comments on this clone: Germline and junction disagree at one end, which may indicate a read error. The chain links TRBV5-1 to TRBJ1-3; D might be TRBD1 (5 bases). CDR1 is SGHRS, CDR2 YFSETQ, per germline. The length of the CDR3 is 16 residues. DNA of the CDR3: TGCGCCAGCAGCCCCAAGCCTGGGGGGACTGGCATCACCAGATATTTT. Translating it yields CASSPKPGGTGITRYF.

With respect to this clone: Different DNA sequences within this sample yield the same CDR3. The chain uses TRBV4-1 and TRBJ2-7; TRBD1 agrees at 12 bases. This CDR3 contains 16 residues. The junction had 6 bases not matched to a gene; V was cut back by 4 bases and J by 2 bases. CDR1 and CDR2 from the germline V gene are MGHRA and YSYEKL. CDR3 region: CASSPGQGAGAYEQYF. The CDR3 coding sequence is TGCGCCAGCAGCCCGGGACAGGGGGCCGGGGCCTACGAGCAGTACTTC.